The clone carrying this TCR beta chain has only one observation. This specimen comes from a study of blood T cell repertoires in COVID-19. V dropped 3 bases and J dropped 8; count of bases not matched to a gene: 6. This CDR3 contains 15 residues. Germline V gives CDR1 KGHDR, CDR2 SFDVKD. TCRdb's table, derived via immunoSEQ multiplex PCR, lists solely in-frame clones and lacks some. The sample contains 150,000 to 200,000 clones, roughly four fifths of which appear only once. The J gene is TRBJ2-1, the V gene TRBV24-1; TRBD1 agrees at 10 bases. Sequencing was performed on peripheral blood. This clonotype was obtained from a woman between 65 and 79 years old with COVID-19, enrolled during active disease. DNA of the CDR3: TGTGCCACCAGTGATGCTACCGGGACAGGGGATGAGCAGTTCTTC. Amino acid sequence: CATSDATGTGDEQFF.